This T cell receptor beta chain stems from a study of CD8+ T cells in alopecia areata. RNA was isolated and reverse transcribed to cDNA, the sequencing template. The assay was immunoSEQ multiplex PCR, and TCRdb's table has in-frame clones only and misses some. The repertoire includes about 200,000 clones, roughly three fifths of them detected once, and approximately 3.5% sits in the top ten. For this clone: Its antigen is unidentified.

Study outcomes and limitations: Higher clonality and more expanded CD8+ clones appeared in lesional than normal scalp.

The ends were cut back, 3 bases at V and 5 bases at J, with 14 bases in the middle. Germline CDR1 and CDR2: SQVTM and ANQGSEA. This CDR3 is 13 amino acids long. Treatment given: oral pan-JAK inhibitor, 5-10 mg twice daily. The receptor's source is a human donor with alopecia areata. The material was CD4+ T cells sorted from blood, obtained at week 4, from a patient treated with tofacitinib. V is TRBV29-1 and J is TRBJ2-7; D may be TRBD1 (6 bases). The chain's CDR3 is CSVEWQGSDEQYF. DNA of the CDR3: TGCAGCGTTGAGTGGCAGGGGAGCGACGAGCAGTACTTC.